What follows are 25 T cell receptor beta chains derived from one specimen sequenced in a study of T-cell memory formation after mild COVID-19. TCRdb used MiXCR to reprocess the 5' RACE reads, holding one entry per CDR3 protein. This sample carries 430,000 or so distinct CDR3 sequences, 25% of them seen once, and the ten largest clones take around 13%. Sequenced sample: PBMCs or a T cell subset sorted from them (not recorded which). The receptors come from an adult woman who had mild COVID-19 (a few samples of this study predate the infection). Cell type and time point are not known.

This clonotype turned up a few times. The chain has TRBV24-1 and TRBJ2-3, with D unresolved. This CDR3 has 13 residues. Between the trimmed V and J ends, which lost 9 bases and 0 bases, there was a span of 9 bases. Germline-derived CDR1 and CDR2 are KGHDR and SFDVKD. In DNA form, the CDR3 reads TGTGCCACCGAGGAAGGTAGCACAGATACGCAGTATTTT. Translated, it gives CATEEGSTDTQYF.

The chain recombines TRBV21-1 with TRBJ2-2; TRBD1, as called in the table, went unchecked against the DNA. TRBV21-1 is a pseudogene. The CDR3 consists of 19 residues. CDR3 in amino acids: CASSPRDRGCRKYTGELFF. CDR3 in DNA: TGTGCCAGCAGCCCCCGGGACAGGGGTTGTCGAAAATACACCGGGGAGCTGTTTTTT.

The genes are TRBV4-3 and TRBJ2-6; no definite D call. The CDR3 is 16 amino acids. Germline CDR1 is LGHNA and CDR2 is YSLEER. With 0 bases removed from V and 0 bases from J, the gap between germline ends came to 6 bases. CDR3 loop: CASSQDQSSGANVLTF. The CDR3 DNA is TGCGCCAGCAGCCAAGATCAGTCCTCTGGGGCCAACGTCCTGACTTTC.

There are many counts of this clonotype. The rearrangement links TRBV11-3 to TRBJ2-1, with 8 bases identical to TRBD2. The trim removed 0 bases at V and 5 bases at J, leaving 9 bases unmatched. This CDR3 spans 17 amino acids. CDR1 and CDR2 from the germline V gene are SGHNT and YENEEA. The chain's CDR3 is CASSLDLLAGGDNEQFF. CDR3 nucleotide sequence: TGTGCCAGCAGCTTAGATCTTCTTGCGGGAGGAGACAATGAGCAGTTCTTC.

This CDR3 reads CSVFPRDGETQYF. The CDR3 nucleotides are TGCAGCGTTTTCCCCCGGGACGGAGAGACCCAGTACTTC. This chain connects TRBV29-1 to TRBJ2-5, with D perhaps assigned TRBD1 or TRBD2 (5 bases each). The CDR3 consists of 13 residues. V lost 5 bases and J 4 bases, leaving 14 bases between the germline ends. In germline, CDR1 is SQVTM, CDR2 ANQGSEA. The variable domain in full, with the rest retrieved from reference TRBV29-1 and TRBJ2-5, is SAVISQKPSRDICQRGTSLTIQCQVDSQVTMMFWYRQQPGQSLTLIATANQGSEATYESGFVIDKFPISRPNLTFSTLTVSNMSPEDSSIYLCSVFPRDGETQYFGPGTRLLVL.

This clonotype has only a few counts. This chain joins TRBV12-3 or TRBV12-4 and TRBJ2-3, with no clear D. The V and J ends lost 6 bases and 1 base respectively, with 8 bases between them. The CDR3 runs 13 residues. The CDR3 DNA sequence: TGTGCCAGCAGGATAGCAGGCACAGATACGCAGTATTTT. This gives the protein CASRIAGTDTQYF.

This clonotype was picked up a small number of times. J is TRBJ2-1 and V is TRBV7-8, with D possibly TRBD1 on 6 matching bases. Trimming shortened V by 5 bases and J by 9 bases, and 17 bases separated the two germline ends. The CDR3 covers 14 residues. Germline CDR1 is SGHVS and CDR2 is FQNEAQ. CDR3 amino acids: CASSPLGGFGEQFF. CDR3 sequence (DNA): TGTGCCAGCAGCCCCCTTGGGGGCTTCGGTGAGCAGTTCTTC.

This rearrangement joins TRBV24-1 to TRBJ2-7; the match to TRBD1 covers 8 bases. Germline CDR1 and CDR2: KGHDR and SFDVKD. V was clipped by 6 bases and J by 3 bases; unmatched bases: 3. This CDR3 has 13 amino acids. Here the CDR3 reads CATSLTGVYEQYF. CDR3 in DNA: TGTGCCACCAGTTTGACAGGGGTCTACGAGCAGTACTTC.

This clonotype was seen once. The rearrangement joins TRBV14 to TRBJ2-2, with TRBD1 matching 7 bases. This CDR3 has 16 amino acids. Germline loops: CDR1 SGHDN, CDR2 FVKESK. Trimming at V came to 4 bases and at J to 5 bases, leaving 10 bases not matched to a gene. CDR3: CASSPRTGSRTGELFF. CDR3 nucleotides: TGTGCCAGCAGCCCCCGGACAGGATCCAGGACCGGGGAGCTGTTTTTT.

The J gene is TRBJ1-2, the V gene TRBV30; 11 bases line up with TRBD1. CDR3 length equals 15 residues. V lost 1 base, J lost 4 bases, and 5 bases stayed unmatched. The germline CDR1 and CDR2 sequences are GTSNPN and SVGIG (reference sequence). CDR3 sequence (DNA): TGTGCCTGGAGTGACGGACAGGGGGCAGGCTATGGCTACACCTTC. It is translated as CAWSDGQGAGYGYTF.

V gene TRBV5-1 combines with J gene TRBJ2-7, with TRBD1 matching over 7 bases. CDR3 size: 15 residues. J lost 2 bases, V lost 4 bases, and 9 bases had no gene match. In germline, CDR1 is SGHRS, CDR2 YFSETQ. CDR3: CASSAAGTATYEQYF. CDR3 nucleotide sequence: TGCGCCAGCAGCGCGGCCGGGACAGCGACCTACGAGCAGTACTTC.

A few counts support this clonotype. The chain links TRBV24-1 to TRBJ2-5; possible D gene TRBD1, 5 bases. Between the trimmed V and J ends, which lost 4 bases and 5 bases, there was a span of 10 bases. The CDR3 covers 13 residues. Germline V gives CDR1 KGHDR, CDR2 SFDVKD. The CDR3 spells CATSEPGMETQYF. CDR3 DNA sequence: TGTGCCACCAGTGAACCAGGGATGGAGACCCAGTACTTC.

A note on this clonotype: At one end the junction does not follow the germline gene, possibly because of a read error. This chain connects TRBV6-6 to TRBJ2-3, with no clear D. Germline values: CDR1 MNHNY, CDR2 SVGAGI (reference sequence). There are 17 residues in the CDR3. The CDR3 bases are TGTGCCAGCAGCTACTCCGGTAAGGGCACACACACAGATACGCAGTATTTT. Translation gives CASSYSGKGTHTDTQYF.

This clonotype has more than one count but fewer than ten. The rearrangement uses TRBV7-2 and TRBJ2-7; either TRBD1 or TRBD2 may supply D (5 bases each). Germline assignment: CDR1 SGHTA and CDR2 FQGNSA. The CDR3 sequence is 14 residues long. V was clipped by 1 base and J by 4 bases, with 11 bases between them. The CDR3 sequence: CASSLGNWGYEQYF. CDR3 DNA sequence: TGTGCCAGCAGCTTAGGAAACTGGGGGTACGAGCAGTACTTC. Full variable domain (remainder filled in from reference TRBV7-2 and TRBJ2-7): GAGVSQSPSNKVTEKGKDVELRCDPISGHTALYWYRQSLGQGLEFLIYFQGNSAPDKSGLPSDRFSAERTGGSVSTLTIQRTQQEDSAVYLCASSLGNWGYEQYFGPGTRLTVT.

The chain has TRBV24-1 and TRBJ1-1, with D perhaps matching TRBD1 (6 bases). The CDR3 runs 13 residues. The germline CDR1 and CDR2 sequences are KGHDR and SFDVKD. The V gene lost 5 bases and the J gene lost 5 bases, with 11 bases spanning the gap. CDR3 protein: CATSGPGATEAFF. The DNA of the CDR3 is TGTGCCACCAGTGGCCCGGGGGCAACTGAAGCTTTCTTT.

This clonotype was seen more than once but under ten times. This chain links TRBV20-1 with TRBJ2-1, with 10 bases identical to TRBD1. CDR3 size: 14 residues. Germline V gives CDR1 DFQATT, CDR2 SNEGSKA (reference sequence). Unmatched junction bases numbered 7, after V lost 5 bases and J lost 6 bases. CDR3 sequence reads: CSASGTGVVNEQFF. CDR3 DNA sequence: TGCAGTGCTTCCGGGACAGGGGTGGTCAATGAGCAGTTCTTC.

The CDR3 loop is CSATRTGISNQPQHF. The CDR3 DNA is TGCAGTGCTACCCGTACAGGGATAAGCAATCAGCCCCAGCATTTT. The chain uses TRBV20-1 and TRBJ1-5; D perhaps matches TRBD1 (6 bases). The CDR3 spans 15 residues. CDR1 is DFQATT and CDR2 is SNEGSKA in the germline V gene (reference sequence). V was trimmed by 4 bases and J by 1 base, leaving 14 bases between them.

This clonotype was counted only a few times. The V gene is TRBV2, the J gene TRBJ2-1; 13 bases agree with TRBD2. Germline V gives CDR1 SNHLY, CDR2 FYNNEI. CDR3 length equals 19 residues. J gave up 0 bases and V 2 bases, and 7 bases lay outside the gene matches. CDR3 coding DNA: TGTGCCAGCAGTGAATCGGGGACTAGCGGGGTCAGCTCCTACAATGAGCAGTTCTTC. Amino acids: CASSESGTSGVSSYNEQFF.

This clonotype was detected only a few times. The chain is built from TRBV20-1 and TRBJ2-7; tentative D call: TRBD1 (6 bases). The CDR3 spans 13 residues. Trimming removed 3 bases from V and 4 bases from J, with 13 bases in between. The V gene's germline CDR1 is DFQATT and CDR2 SNEGSKA (reference sequence). The CDR3 spells CSARGTTWYEQYF. As DNA, the CDR3 is TGCAGTGCTAGGGGGACAACCTGGTACGAGCAGTACTTC.

This clonotype appeared a few times. The chain employs TRBV9 and TRBJ2-3, with D unresolved. Germline CDR1 is SGDLS and CDR2 is YYNGEE. The CDR3 extends over 14 amino acids. The germline V and J ends were trimmed by 1 base and 1 base, with 7 bases remaining between them. The CDR3 DNA sequence: TGTGCCAGCAGCGTACAACGGGGCACAGATACGCAGTATTTT. This gives the protein CASSVQRGTDTQYF.

In this sample, this clonotype turned up a few times. The V and J genes are TRBV20-1 and TRBJ2-5; the D gene is possibly TRBD1 (6 bases). Looked up from germline, CDR1 is DFQATT and CDR2 is SNEGSKA (reference sequence). V was cut by 5 bases and J by 2 bases, with 12 bases left in between. The CDR3 loop spans 13 amino acids. As DNA, the CDR3 is TGCAGTGCTTCGCCCGGACAGCAAGAGACCCAGTACTTC. This sequence encodes CSASPGQQETQYF.

This chain links TRBV29-1 with TRBJ2-1; 12 bases agree with TRBD1. The CDR3 loop spans 14 amino acids. Germline V lookup: CDR1 SQVTM, CDR2 ANQGSEA. V shed 7 bases and J 12 bases; nucleotides not matched to a gene: 13. CDR3 region: CSAPGQGAVRGQFF. Written as DNA, the CDR3 is TGCAGCGCTCCGGGACAGGGGGCGGTCCGGGGGCAGTTCTTC.

This clonotype has only a few counts. The rearrangement uses TRBV10-3 and TRBJ2-3; TRBD2 is a possible D gene (7 bases). Between the trimmed V and J ends, which lost 7 bases and 2 bases, there was a span of 16 bases. The CDR3 runs 15 residues. Per germline, CDR1 ENHRY and CDR2 SYGVKD. The CDR3 here is CAITQGGASTDTQYF. CDR3 in DNA: TGTGCCATCACCCAAGGGGGGGCCTCCACAGATACGCAGTATTTT.

This clonotype has just one count. The rearrangement links TRBV7-2 to TRBJ2-7; perhaps TRBD2 as D (7 bases). V lost 5 bases and J 1 base, leaving 12 bases between the germline ends. Germline V gene lookup returns CDR1 SGHTA and CDR2 FQGNSA. The CDR3 runs 14 residues. CDR3 region: CASSIGGASYEQYF. In nucleotides, the CDR3 is TGTGCCAGCAGCATTGGGGGGGCGTCCTACGAGCAGTACTTC.

This clonotype turned up a few times. The chain combines TRBV29-1 with TRBJ1-5; weak D call: TRBD1 (5 bases). The length of the CDR3 is 17 residues. Looked up from germline, CDR1 is SQVTM and CDR2 is ANQGSEA. With 4 bases removed from V and 2 bases from J, the gap between germline ends came to 21 bases. In DNA, the CDR3 is TGCAGCGTTGCATGTCCCGGGGCGGGCCCGGGCAATCAGCCCCAGCATTTT. Residues: CSVACPGAGPGNQPQHF.